A selection of T cell receptor beta chains follows, all from one sample in a study of blood T cell repertoires in COVID-19. Using immunoSEQ multiplex PCR, the repertoire was profiled, and TCRdb retains in-frame clones only, with some absent. This table holds more than 100,000 clones, around 81% found once. The sample consisted of peripheral blood. These receptors all stem from an older man with acute or convalescent COVID-19. Both conserved end residues are part of each CDR3. The D gene is left open where the match is weak. Clone size is given for some rows only: seen once, a few or many times, or a class if the clone is expanded.

size,J,D,V,CDR3,DNA
.,TRBJ2-1,TRBD1,TRBV6-4,CASSELPGQGDEQFF,TGTGCCAGCAGTGAATTACCGGGACAGGGTGATGAGCAGTTCTTC
.,TRBJ1-5,TRBD1,TRBV7-8,CASSLYGTGGQPQHF,TGTGCCAGCAGCTTATACGGGACAGGGGGTCAGCCCCAGCATTTT
.,TRBJ1-2,TRBD1,TRBV6-5,CASSYRDRAYGYTF,TGTGCCAGCAGTTACCGCGACAGGGCCTATGGCTACACCTTC
.,TRBJ1-2,.,TRBV7-4,CASSLALTLNRFVYGYTF,TGTGCCAGCAGCTTAGCGCTAACCTTAAACAGGTTCGTCTATGGCTACACCTTC
.,TRBJ2-1,TRBD2,TRBV19,CASSILRGGGAGRYNEQFF,TGTGCCAGTAGTATACTTCGGGGCGGGGGGGCCGGTCGGTACAATGAGCAGTTCTTC
.,TRBJ2-7,.,TRBV2,CASSPSSYEQYF,TGTGCCAGCAGCCCTAGCTCCTACGAGCAGTACTTC
few,TRBJ1-4,TRBD1,TRBV28,CASSLPNRGGEKLFF,TGTGCCAGCAGTTTACCCAACAGGGGGGGGGAAAAACTGTTTTTT
.,TRBJ1-5,TRBD1,TRBV19,CASSRVQGAYNQPQHF,TGTGCCAGTAGTAGGGTACAGGGGGCTTACAATCAGCCCCAGCATTTT
.,TRBJ1-5,TRBD1,TRBV2,CASSGTGSDQPQHF,TGTGCCAGCAGTGGGACAGGGAGTGACCAGCCCCAGCATTTT
.,TRBJ2-6,.,TRBV7-9,CASSSHRVAGANVLTF,TGTGCCAGCAGCTCCCATCGGGTGGCTGGGGCCAACGTCCTGACTTTC
.,TRBJ1-1,.,TRBV7-2,CASTRFPGGYTEAFF,TGTGCCAGCACTCGTTTCCCCGGGGGGTACACTGAAGCTTTCTTT
.,TRBJ2-7,TRBD1,TRBV24-1,CATSGTGDNGEQYF,TGTGCCACCAGTGGGACAGGGGATAACGGCGAGCAGTACTTC
.,TRBJ2-1,.,TRBV7-2,CASSFNTHPRGFNEQFF,TGTGCCAGCAGCTTTAACACCCATCCCCGGGGTTTCAATGAGCAGTTCTTC
.,TRBJ1-1,.,TRBV14,CASSRVARNWDTEAFF,TGTGCCAGCAGCCGAGTCGCCAGGAATTGGGACACTGAAGCTTTCTTT
.,TRBJ2-1,.,TRBV19,CASSIDPSRGEQFF,TGTGCCAGTAGTATAGATCCTTCGCGAGGTGAGCAGTTCTTC
.,TRBJ2-2,.,TRBV6-5,CASSQAPRHGELFF,TGTGCCAGCAGCCAGGCCCCACGGCACGGGGAGCTGTTTTTT
.,TRBJ2-7,TRBD1,TRBV7-2,CASSLSHRTGPLSYEQYF,TGTGCCAGCAGCCTCTCCCACCGGACAGGTCCTCTCTCCTACGAGCAGTACTTC
.,TRBJ1-2,.,TRBV7-2,CASSHSQGNYGYTF,TGTGCCAGCAGCCATTCTCAGGGCAACTATGGCTACACCTTC
few,TRBJ2-3,TRBD1,TRBV9,CASSVEAGTGADTQYF,TGTGCCAGCAGCGTAGAGGCCGGGACAGGGGCAGATACGCAGTATTTT
.,TRBJ2-5,.,TRBV2,CASSVAGVPQETQYF,TGTGCCAGCAGTGTTGCAGGGGTTCCCCAAGAGACCCAGTACTTC
once,TRBJ1-1,TRBD1,TRBV19,CASSTSDRGDTEAFF,TGTGCCAGTAGTACCTCAGACAGGGGTGACACTGAAGCTTTCTTT
.,TRBJ2-5,.,TRBV21-1,CASSKALLPGQETQYF,TGTGCCAGCAGCAAAGCGCTTTTGCCAGGGCAAGAGACCCAGTACTTC
.,TRBJ1-5,TRBD1,TRBV2,CASSKGQGAYSNQPQHF,TGTGCCAGCAGTAAAGGACAGGGGGCTTATAGCAATCAGCCCCAGCATTTT
.,TRBJ2-5,.,TRBV11-3,CASSLLAGETQYF,TGTGCCAGCAGTCTACTAGCCGGGGAGACCCAGTACTTC
.,TRBJ2-7,.,TRBV18,CASSQYRSSYEQYF,TGTGCCAGCTCACAATACAGGAGCTCCTACGAGCAGTACTTC
.,TRBJ2-3,.,TRBV6-5,CASRATDTQYF,TGTGCCAGCAGAGCCACAGATACGCAGTATTTT
.,TRBJ2-4,.,TRBV7-2,CASSLAFDLGF,TGTGCCAGCAGCTTAGCGTTTGACCTCGGGTTC
.,TRBJ2-1,TRBD1,TRBV18,CASSDRYNEQFF,TGTGCCAGCTCGGACAGGTACAATGAGCAGTTCTTC